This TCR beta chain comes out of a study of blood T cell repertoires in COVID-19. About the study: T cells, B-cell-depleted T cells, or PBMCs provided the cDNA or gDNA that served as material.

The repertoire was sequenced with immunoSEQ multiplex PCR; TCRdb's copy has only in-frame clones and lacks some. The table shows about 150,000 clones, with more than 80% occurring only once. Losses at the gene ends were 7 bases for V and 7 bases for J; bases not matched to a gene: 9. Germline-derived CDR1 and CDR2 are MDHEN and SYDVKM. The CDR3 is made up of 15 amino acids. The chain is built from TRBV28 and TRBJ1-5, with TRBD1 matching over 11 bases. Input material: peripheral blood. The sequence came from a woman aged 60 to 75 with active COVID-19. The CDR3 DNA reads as TGTGCCAGCACGATGTTGGGACAGGGGGGACAGCCCCAGCATTTT. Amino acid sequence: CASTMLGQGGQPQHF.